Included here is one T cell receptor (gamma chain) sequence, with context. The antigen remains unidentified. The ends lost 1 base at V and 3 bases at J; junction bases unmatched: 12. This CDR3 is built from 16 residues. From germline, CDR1 is EGSTGY and CDR2 YDSYTSSV. The data were taken from a study of Vδ1+ human thymocytes. Broader study findings: About 20% of thymic delta-chain sequences were Vdelta2, with few Vdelta3, unlike blood Vdelta1+ controls. Bulk repertoire data may be misinterpreted because of unexpected Vdelta2 sequences. Thymic TRG and TRD repertoires appeared highly polyclonal, with Gaussian CDR3 length distributions.

Sequences come from RNA converted to cDNA by reverse transcription. Pooled V-gene forward primers with one constant-region reverse primer generated the CDR3 amplicons by multiplex PCR. TCRdb fed the multiplex PCR reads to CATT. The sample yields 36,000 or so gamma-chain clones, around 21% seen once. Sequencing was performed on Vdelta1+ gamma-delta thymocytes from the thymus. As to subset: FACS-sorted CD3+ TCRalphabeta- TCRVdelta1+ TCRVdelta2- thymocytes. The receptor comes from a girl in the first two years of life who had congenital heart surgery. The gene calls are TRGV4 and TRGJ1 or TRGJ2. CDR3: CATWDGSNLLYYKKLF. The CDR3 DNA reads as TGTGCCACCTGGGATGGCTCTAACCTGCTTTATTATAAGAAACTCTTT.